These 17 T cell receptor beta chains share one sample of origin, sequenced in a study of blood T cell repertoires in COVID-19. Assay: immunoSEQ multiplex PCR; the TCRdb copy retains only in-frame clones and omits some. The table lists approximately 150,000 clones, approximately 79% of them singletons. Sequenced sample: peripheral blood. Receptors originate from a woman of 80 years or more with acute or convalescent COVID-19.

The chain joins TRBV18 to TRBJ2-5, with D possibly matching TRBD2 (6 bases). Trimming pared 2 bases from V and 12 bases from J, leaving 16 bases between. This CDR3 spans 13 amino acids. Germline-derived CDR1 and CDR2 are KGHSH and LQKENI. CDR3 coding DNA: TGTGCCAGCTCACCAGGTGGGGGACTGAAAGAGTACTTC. Protein product: CASSPGGGLKEYF.

The V and J genes are TRBV4-1 and TRBJ2-7; D gene unclear. Germline V gene data show CDR1 as MGHRA and CDR2 as YSYEKL. V lost 6 bases, J lost 0 bases, and 15 bases lay in between. This CDR3 is 15 amino acids long. CDR3 sequence: CASRSAFTSSYEQYF. The DNA for the CDR3 is TGCGCCAGCAGGTCCGCTTTTACCAGCTCCTACGAGCAGTACTTC.

The genes are TRBV6-6 and TRBJ2-7; D call uncertain. Trimming cost V 8 bases and J 0 bases, with 5 bases left between them. Germline V CDR1 and CDR2: MNHNY, SVGAGI (reference sequence). This CDR3 has 11 amino acids. The CDR3 loop is CASLSSYEQYF. The CDR3 DNA reads TGTGCCAGCCTCAGCTCCTACGAGCAGTACTTC.

The chain recombines TRBV11-2 with TRBJ2-7, with D possibly being TRBD2 (6 bases). This CDR3 is 17 amino acids long. Trimming took off 1 base at V and 8 bases at J, with 24 bases between the two ends. Germline V lookup: CDR1 SGHAT, CDR2 FQNNGV. CDR3: CASSLVGRISGGEKQYF. In DNA, the CDR3 is TGTGCCAGCAGCTTAGTTGGCCGGATCTCCGGGGGAGAAAAGCAGTACTTC.

The V and J genes are TRBV5-1 and TRBJ2-1; no reliable D call. The germline CDR1 and CDR2 sequences are SGHRS and YFSETQ. V lost 0 bases and J 3 bases, leaving 7 bases between the germline ends. This CDR3 region has 14 residues. As DNA, the CDR3 is TGCGCCAGCAGCTTGGGTTGGAGCTACAATGAGCAGTTCTTC. This translates into CASSLGWSYNEQFF.

This sequence joins TRBV6-5 and TRBJ2-1; 7 positions agree with TRBD1. In germline, CDR1 is MNHEY, CDR2 SVGAGI. This CDR3 has 15 amino acids. Trimming cost V 5 bases and J 5 bases; bases outside gene matches: 9. CDR3 loop: CASSRTGTANNEQFF. The DNA for the CDR3 is TGTGCCAGCAGTCGGACCGGGACAGCAAACAATGAGCAGTTCTTC.

This chain links TRBV5-6 with TRBJ2-7; 9 nucleotides agree with TRBD1. Looked up from germline, CDR1 is SGHDT and CDR2 is YYEEEE. Unmatched junction bases numbered 1, after V lost 2 bases and J lost 4 bases. CDR3 length: 13 residues. DNA for the CDR3: TGTGCCAGCAGCTTCGGGACAGGGTACGAGCAGTACTTC. This translates into CASSFGTGYEQYF.

In this sample, this clone turned up once. The sample carries other DNA sequences with the same CDR3. The chain combines TRBV4-1 with TRBJ1-1; D not resolved. The CDR3 runs to 13 residues. Germline V gives CDR1 MGHRA, CDR2 YSYEKL. Between the trimmed V and J ends, which lost 2 bases and 4 bases, there was a span of 8 bases. The CDR3 nucleotides are TGCGCCAGCAGCCAACTCAGAGGCACTGAAGCTTTCTTT. It codes for CASSQLRGTEAFF.

As to this clone: The sample contains more than one DNA sequence encoding this CDR3. V is TRBV5-1 and J is TRBJ2-2, with TRBD1 matching over 9 bases. After removal of 0 bases from V and 2 bases from J, the junction contained 2 bases not matched to a gene. CDR3 length: 16 residues. Germline V CDR1 and CDR2: SGHRS, YFSETQ. The CDR3, as DNA: TGCGCCAGCAGCTTGGGGGGACAGGGCAACACCGGGGAGCTGTTTTTT. As protein: CASSLGGQGNTGELFF. The full variable domain, completed using reference TRBV5-1 and TRBJ2-2, is KAGVTQTPRYLIKTRGQQVTLSCSPISGHRSVSWYQQTPGQGLQFLFEYFSETQRNKGNFPGRFSGRQFSNSRSEMNVSTLELGDSALYLCASSLGGQGNTGELFFGEGSRLTVL.

Ten or more counts support this clone. V and J are TRBV19 and TRBJ1-5; the D gene is possibly TRBD1 (5 bases). The CDR3 consists of 15 residues. Per the germline V gene, CDR1 is LNHDA and CDR2 is SQIVND (reference sequence). The ends were cut back, 5 bases at V and 0 bases at J, with 11 bases in the middle. CDR3 nucleotides: TGTGCCAGTAGTCTCGCAGGGAATAGCAATCAGCCCCAGCATTTT. Translating it yields CASSLAGNSNQPQHF.

This chain links TRBV6-5 with TRBJ1-2; D is uncertain. The V gene lost 4 bases and the J gene lost 6 bases, with 18 bases spanning the gap. The CDR3 has 15 residues. Germline V lookup: CDR1 MNHEY, CDR2 SVGAGI. CDR3: CASSSEIRRRDGYTF. The CDR3 coding sequence is TGTGCCAGCAGTTCCGAGATCCGGCGGAGGGATGGCTACACCTTC.

V is TRBV11-2 and J is TRBJ1-1; possible D gene TRBD1, 5 bases. CDR3 size: 15 residues. V was cut by 7 bases and J by 2 bases, with 17 bases left in between. Germline V gene lookup returns CDR1 SGHAT and CDR2 FQNNGV. The CDR3 nucleotides are TGTGCCAGCACCGCGGGGCAGGGTGGTAACACTGAAGCTTTCTTT. Residues: CASTAGQGGNTEAFF.

The chain recombines TRBV5-1 with TRBJ2-2; weak D call: TRBD1 (6 bases). CDR3 length: 15 residues. V was pared by 7 bases and J by 3 bases, with 16 bases between. Per the germline V gene, CDR1 is SGHRS and CDR2 is YFSETQ. CDR3 sequence: CASGPGTPHTGELFF. The CDR3 DNA is TGCGCCAGCGGACCCGGGACACCACACACCGGGGAGCTGTTTTTT.

The gene calls are TRBV10-2 and TRBJ2-5, with D tentatively TRBD2 (7 bases). The CDR3 runs 13 residues. V was clipped by 4 bases and J by 4 bases, with 10 bases between them. Germline V gene data show CDR1 as WSHSY and CDR2 as SAAADI. CDR3 coding DNA: TGCGCCAGCAGTGTGGGGGGGGCAGAGACCCAGTACTTC. Residues: CASSVGGAETQYF.

On this clone itself: This CDR3 is also generated by other DNA sequences in the sample. The chain joins TRBV5-4 to TRBJ1-1, with 7 nucleotides matching TRBD1. V was pared by 2 bases and J by 3 bases, with 4 bases of the junction left unmatched. This CDR3 is 14 amino acids long. Germline V lookup: CDR1 SGHNT, CDR2 YYREEE (reference sequence). The CDR3 region is CASSLRGGDTEAFF. The CDR3 nucleotides read TGTGCCAGCAGCTTAAGAGGGGGCGACACTGAAGCTTTCTTT.

This rearrangement joins TRBV3-1 (or the pseudogene TRBV3-2) to TRBJ2-5; maybe TRBD2 (6 bases). Germline values: CDR1 LGHDT, CDR2 YNNKEL (reference sequence). V lost 0 bases to trimming and J lost 4 bases, with 9 bases between them. This CDR3 contains 14 residues. The CDR3: CASSQEPSVETQYF. The CDR3 coding sequence is TGTGCCAGCAGCCAAGAGCCTAGCGTAGAGACCCAGTACTTC.

The chain uses TRBV6-5 and TRBJ2-2, with a tentative D call TRBD1 (5 bases). CDR1 MNHEY and CDR2 SVGAGI come from the germline V gene. Trimming removed 1 base at V and 5 bases at J, with 8 bases between. The CDR3 length is 14 residues. The CDR3 DNA sequence: TGTGCCAGCAGTTACTTCGCAGGGACCGGGGAGCTGTTTTTT. As protein: CASSYFAGTGELFF.